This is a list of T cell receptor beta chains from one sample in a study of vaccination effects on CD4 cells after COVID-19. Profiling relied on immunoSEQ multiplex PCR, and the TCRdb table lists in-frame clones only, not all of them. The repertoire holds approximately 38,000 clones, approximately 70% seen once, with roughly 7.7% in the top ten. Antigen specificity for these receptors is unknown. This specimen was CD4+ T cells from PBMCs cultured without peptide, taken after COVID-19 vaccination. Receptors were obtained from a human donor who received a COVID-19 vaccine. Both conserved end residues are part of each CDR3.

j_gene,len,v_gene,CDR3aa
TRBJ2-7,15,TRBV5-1,CASSSRQGESYEQYF
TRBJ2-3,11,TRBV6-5,CASTRDLLQYF
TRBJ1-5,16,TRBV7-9,CASSLGQATYNQPQHF
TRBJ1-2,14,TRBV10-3,CAISGPGENYGYTF
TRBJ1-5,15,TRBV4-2,CASSQDKGSNQPQHF
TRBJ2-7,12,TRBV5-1,CASSLEGSEQYF
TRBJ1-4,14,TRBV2,CASSAGTTNEKLFF
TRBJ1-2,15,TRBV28,CASTAGGWKGGGYTF
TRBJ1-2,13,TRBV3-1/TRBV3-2,CASSPGSDYGYTF
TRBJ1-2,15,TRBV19,CASSIMAQGIYGYTF
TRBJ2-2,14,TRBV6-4,CASSDGRATGELFF
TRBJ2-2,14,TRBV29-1,CSVEVGLNTGELFF
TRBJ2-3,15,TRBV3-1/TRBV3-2,CASSPGAGTGDTQYF
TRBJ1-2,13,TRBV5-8,CASSVRGNYGYTF
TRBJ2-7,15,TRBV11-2,CASSLDVGLAYEQYF
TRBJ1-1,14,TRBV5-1,CASSPRTGDTEAFF
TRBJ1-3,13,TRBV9,CASSVLGRDTIYF
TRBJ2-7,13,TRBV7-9,CASSRTQGPEQYF
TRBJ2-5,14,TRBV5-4,CASSLQGAKETQYF
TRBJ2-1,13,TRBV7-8,CASSGRQANEQFF
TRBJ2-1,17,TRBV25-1,CASSDLLAGGAYNEQFF
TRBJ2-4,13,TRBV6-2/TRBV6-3,CASSRPGTGFGHF
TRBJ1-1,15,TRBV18,CASSDGRQLNTEAFF
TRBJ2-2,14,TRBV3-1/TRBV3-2,CASSQDQGTGELFF
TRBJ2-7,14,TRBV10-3,CAISGDSSGYEQYF
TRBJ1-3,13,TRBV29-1,CSADPGAGNTIYF
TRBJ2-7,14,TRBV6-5,CASSYSPTSEEQYF
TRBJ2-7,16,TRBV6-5,CASSYSEPATSYEQYF
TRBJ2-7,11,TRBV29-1,CSAGQGYEQYF
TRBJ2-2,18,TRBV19,CASSAIGGRGGNTGELFF
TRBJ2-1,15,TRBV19,CASSMGGPPEDEQFF
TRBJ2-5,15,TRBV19,CASSIGGQIQETQYF
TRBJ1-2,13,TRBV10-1,CASSPGTVYGYTF
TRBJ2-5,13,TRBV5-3,CARSRQSQETQYF
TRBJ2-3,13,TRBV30,CAWILGSTDTQYF
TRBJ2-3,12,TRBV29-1,CSVRPSTDTQYF
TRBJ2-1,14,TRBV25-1,CASSAGVSYNEQFF
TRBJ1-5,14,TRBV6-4,CASSETGGNQPQHF
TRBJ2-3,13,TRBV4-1,CASSPRLGDTQYF
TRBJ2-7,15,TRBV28,CASSPLAGGAYEQYF
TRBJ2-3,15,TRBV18,CASSPGTGGTDTQYF
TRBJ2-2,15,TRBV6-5,CASSPYGQGNGELFF
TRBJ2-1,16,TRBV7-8,CASSLGDRSSYNEQFF
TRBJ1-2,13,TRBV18,CASSQGQDYGYTF